Included here is one T cell receptor beta chain sequence, with context. A junction boundary mismatches the germline segment, possibly from a read error. The CDR3 consists of 13 residues. Per germline, CDR1 SGHAT and CDR2 FQNNGV. The data stem from a study of early T cells in non-severe SARS-CoV-2 infection. Study background: Chains from this unsorted whole-blood bulk RNA could not be paired.

Molecules of cDNA were individually given unique molecular identifiers that were attached to them. TCRdb processed the 5' RACE reads anew with MiXCR; each CDR3 protein has one entry. The data contain tens of thousands of distinct CDR3 sequences, more than 15% of them singletons. V and J are TRBV11-2 and TRBJ1-2; D is perhaps TRBD1 (5 bases). This specimen was whole blood, taken at baseline. This clonotype was obtained from an adult who was a healthcare worker with PCR-confirmed SARS-CoV-2 infection or an uninfected control (not recorded which). The CDR3 here is CANSERTNYGYTF. The CDR3 DNA reads TGTGCCAACAGCGAAAGGACAAACTATGGCTACACCTTC.